One T cell receptor beta chain is described in this entry. The CDR3 totals 14 residues. The germline CDR1 and CDR2 sequences are SGHRS and YFSETQ. With 0 bases clipped from V and 7 bases from J, the junction kept 6 bases outside the gene matches. This sample is part of a study of blood T cell repertoires in COVID-19. Study information: Both acute and convalescent COVID-19 samples were obtained from the United States, Italy and Spain.

In the study's own analysis: For nucleated cells, counts were estimated from reference gene primer amplification. Sequencing used immunoSEQ multiplex PCR; TCRdb keeps in-frame clones, though not all of them. V, J and clone size are taken as reported in that table, and D and trimming were inferred from the DNA itself. This table holds about 260,000 clones, approximately 87% found once. This receptor was obtained from a human donor in a cohort sampled during active COVID-19. Sequencing was carried out using peripheral blood. The V gene is TRBV5-1, the J gene TRBJ2-5; 7 nucleotides align to TRBD1. CDR3: CASSLEGQLGTQYF. The DNA of the CDR3 is TGCGCCAGCAGCTTGGAGGGACAGCTAGGGACCCAGTACTTC.